This TCR beta chain was sequenced during a study of blood T cell repertoires in COVID-19. Study details: Samples taken during acute and convalescent COVID-19 were collected in the United States, Italy and Spain. T cells, B-cell-depleted T cells, or PBMCs supplied cDNA or gDNA.

The V gene's germline CDR1 is MDHEN and CDR2 SYDVKM. The CDR3 has 15 amino acids. The V end was cut by 3 bases, the J end by 0 bases, with 9 bases between. The table came from immunoSEQ multiplex PCR; TCRdb's copy has only in-frame clones and leaves some out. The table has some 100,000 clones, roughly 82% seen once. This TCR was sampled from a man in his fifties with active or convalescent COVID-19. The genes are TRBV28 and TRBJ2-4, with D tentatively TRBD2 (6 bases). Material: peripheral blood. The CDR3 DNA reads as TGTGCCAGCAGTTTGGGGGAGGAAGCCAAAAACATTCAGTACTTC. This gives the protein CASSLGEEAKNIQYF.